The 14 T cell receptor beta chains below all came from one sample that was sequenced in a study of breast tumors, draining lymph nodes, adjacent tissues. MiXCR, applied by TCRdb to the multiplex PCR reads, yields one record per CDR3 protein. The table lists some 22,000 distinct CDR3 sequences, 40% to 45% of them singletons, with around 22% in the top ten. Sequencing used breast tumor tissue. Receptors were obtained from a female donor with breast cancer. Some clones in this sample may be carry-over from other donors' samples.

V and J are TRBV2 and TRBJ2-1, with D hard to call. V dropped 7 bases and J dropped 14 bases, with 18 bases sitting between them. Germline CDR1 is SNHLY and CDR2 is FYNNEI. The CDR3 is made up of 12 amino acids. In DNA form, the CDR3 reads TGTGCCAGCATGATACCTGGGGATAAGGAGTTCTTC. Its protein is CASMIPGDKEFF.

This clonotype was detected many times. The chain uses TRBV9 and TRBJ2-3; 14 bases are shared with TRBD2. Germline assignment: CDR1 SGDLS and CDR2 YYNGEE. This CDR3 has 16 residues. Germline trimming cut 3 bases from V and 2 bases from J; bases unmatched to any gene: 2. As DNA, the CDR3 is TGTGCCAGCAGCGGGACTAGCGGGGGGAACACAGATACGCAGTATTTT. Its translation is CASSGTSGGNTDTQYF.

The rearrangement links TRBV11-2 to TRBJ2-2; D possibly corresponds to TRBD1 (5 bases). Trimming cost V 5 bases and J 7 bases, with 11 bases left between them. This CDR3 contains 13 residues. Germline V CDR1 and CDR2: SGHAT, FQNNGV. The CDR3 is CASSVSRGGELFF. In nucleotides, the CDR3 is TGTGCCAGCAGCGTGTCAAGGGGCGGGGAGCTGTTTTTT.

The rearrangement uses TRBV25-1 and TRBJ2-3; TRBD1 might be the D (6 bases). Per germline, CDR1 MGHDK and CDR2 SYGVNS. V was clipped by 1 base and J by 3 bases, with 8 bases between them. The CDR3 spans 14 residues. The CDR3 DNA reads as TGTGCCAGCAGTGAATCAGGACAGACAGATACGCAGTATTTT. Residues: CASSESGQTDTQYF. The full variable domain, completed using reference TRBV25-1 and TRBJ2-3, is EADIYQTPRYLVIGTGKKITLECSQTMGHDKMYWYQQDPGMELHLIHYSYGVNSTEKGDLSSESTVSRIRTEHFPLTLESARPSHTSQYLCASSESGQTDTQYFGPGTRLTVL.

This clonotype has ten or more counts. The CDR3 loop is CASSSHLGEQYF. The CDR3 DNA sequence: TGTGCCAGCAGCTCACACCTGGGGGAGCAGTACTTC. The chain carries TRBV7-9 and TRBJ2-7; D is uncertain. V lost 4 bases and J 7 bases, leaving 11 bases between the germline ends. The CDR3 runs 12 residues. Looked up from germline, CDR1 is SEHNR and CDR2 is FQNEAQ (reference sequence).

Worth noting for this clonotype: A much larger clone lies one base from this, so it may be a read error. CDR3 amino acids: CASSAPDYEQYF. As DNA, the CDR3 is TGTGCCAGTAGTGCCCCTGACTACGAGCAGTACTTC. The chain carries TRBV19 and TRBJ2-7, with no clear D. CDR1 is LNHDA, CDR2 SQIVND, per germline (reference sequence). V lost 5 bases to trimming and J lost 3 bases, with 8 bases between them. The length of the CDR3 is 12 residues.

This clonotype was detected many times. The chain uses TRBV7-9 and TRBJ2-1; unclear D gene. The CDR3 contains 14 residues. V lost 3 bases, J lost 3 bases, and 9 bases lay in between. Germline CDR1 SEHNR, CDR2 FQNEAQ (reference sequence). The CDR3 region has the DNA TGTGCCAGCAGCTTGGAGATAGACTACAATGAGCAGTTCTTC. The encoded protein is CASSLEIDYNEQFF.

In this sample, this clonotype turned up many times. V and J are TRBV20-1 and TRBJ2-7; 10 bases are shared with TRBD2. CDR1 is DFQATT, CDR2 SNEGSKA, per germline (reference sequence). The V gene end was trimmed by 6 bases and the J gene end by 2 bases; junction bases not matched to a gene: 4. The CDR3 consists of 13 residues. The chain's CDR3 is CSAVAGGTYEQYF. For the CDR3, the DNA is TGCAGTGCAGTAGCGGGGGGAACCTACGAGCAGTACTTC.

This clonotype has a count of ten or more. V and J are TRBV7-9 and TRBJ2-3; tentatively, D is TRBD1 (5 bases). Trimming took 5 bases from V and 2 from J, leaving 17 bases between them. The germline V gene has CDR1 SEHNR and CDR2 FQNEAQ (reference sequence). This CDR3 has 16 amino acids. In DNA, the CDR3 is TGTGCCAGCAGCCCCGCACCGGTGGGGCCCACAGATACGCAGTATTTT. Translation: CASSPAPVGPTDTQYF.

By sample fraction, this clonotype is medium-sized. The rearrangement uses TRBV7-2 and TRBJ2-7; 7 nucleotides line up with TRBD2. Germline CDR1 and CDR2: SGHTA and FQGNSA. J gave up 4 bases and V 5 bases, and 14 bases lay outside the gene matches. The length of the CDR3 is 16 residues. This CDR3 reads CASSLSGAGATYEQYF. The CDR3 region has the DNA TGTGCCAGCAGCCTGAGTGGGGCGGGAGCTACTTACGAGCAGTACTTC.

A few counts support this clonotype. This chain joins TRBV27 and TRBJ2-7; tentatively, D is TRBD2 (6 bases). From germline, CDR1 is MNHEY and CDR2 SMNVEV (reference sequence). V was pared by 3 bases and J by 12 bases, with 18 bases between. This CDR3 has 13 residues. The CDR3 here is CASSLLVADYLYF. CDR3 DNA sequence: TGTGCCAGCAGTTTGTTGGTAGCGGACTATTTGTACTTC.

This clonotype has a count of ten or more. The V gene is TRBV10-3, the J gene TRBJ1-2; 9 bases map to TRBD1. Per germline, CDR1 ENHRY and CDR2 SYGVKD. This CDR3 has 17 residues. The ends lost 6 bases at V and 4 bases at J; junction bases unmatched: 15. CDR3 protein: CAISESASGTGTYGYTF. In DNA, the CDR3 is TGTGCCATCAGCGAATCGGCTTCTGGGACAGGGACCTATGGCTACACCTTC.

This rearrangement joins TRBV9 to TRBJ1-6; TRBD1 matches 10 bases. J lost 9 bases, V lost 3 bases, and 6 bases had no gene match. The CDR3 runs 15 residues. Germline V lookup: CDR1 SGDLS, CDR2 YYNGEE. The CDR3 reads CASSARGQGFSPLHF. CDR3 coding DNA: TGTGCCAGCAGCGCCAGGGGACAGGGGTTTTCACCCCTCCACTTT.

The table lists this clonotype with a few counts. The chain is built from TRBV27 and TRBJ2-2, with no clear D. The germline V gene has CDR1 MNHEY and CDR2 SMNVEV (reference sequence). V was pared by 3 bases and J by 2 bases, with 4 bases between. The CDR3 is 13 residues long. DNA of the CDR3: TGTGCCAGCAGTTTCCTAAACACCGGGGAGCTGTTTTTT. Translated, it gives CASSFLNTGELFF.